Given below is one TCR beta chain in context. The antigen is unknown. This entry is derived from a study of T-cell memory formation after mild COVID-19. Study context: TCR clusters largely stayed donor specific.

Study-level findings and limits: Nothing confirmed that second-wave clones peaking on day 37 were specific for SARS-CoV-2. CD4/CD8 balance held among clones contracting day 15 to 85, and later expanders leaned CD4+.

The germline V gene encodes CDR1 SGHTA and CDR2 FQGNSA. The CDR3 is made up of 15 amino acids. Trimming took 5 bases from V and 10 from J; bases not matched to a gene: 6. TCRdb processed the 5' RACE reads anew with MiXCR; each CDR3 protein has one entry. The sample has 550,000 to 650,000 distinct CDR3 sequences, roughly a sixth seen once. The source material was PBMCs or a T cell subset sorted from them (not recorded which). V usage is TRBV7-2 and J usage is TRBJ2-1; 15 bases align to TRBD2. This sequence was found in an adult woman who had mild COVID-19 (a few samples of this study predate the infection). Cell type and time point are not known. This CDR3 is CASSQGLAGGREQFF. DNA for the CDR3: TGTGCCAGCAGCCAGGGACTAGCGGGAGGTCGGGAGCAGTTCTTC.